This is a list of T cell receptor beta chains from one sample in a study of T-cell reconstitution after alpha-beta-depleted transplantation in children. TCRdb analysed the PCR reads with MiXCR anew, one entry per CDR3 protein. The sample has nearly 350,000 distinct CDR3 sequences, roughly 15% seen once. Sample: PBMCs, mostly from graft donor cells, taken 360 days after TCRalphabeta/CD19-depleted stem cell transplant. These receptors were obtained from a male patient under 10 years old who had a stem cell transplant for acute lymphoblastic leukemia, so the T cells may come from the graft donor. Each CDR3 is given with its conserved first and last residue. D genes are given only for firm matches. Some rows mark clone size as missing; the rest say once, few, many or name a class of expanded clone.

CDR3nt: TGTGCCAGCGGGACAGGGGGGTATGGCTACACCTTC
CDR3aa: CASGTGGYGYTF
abundance: .
j_gene: TRBJ1-2
len: 12
v_gene: TRBV2
d_gene: TRBD1

CDR3nt: TGCGCCAGCAGCTTGGAGCCGCTAGACAATGAGCAGTTCTTC
CDR3aa: CASSLEPLDNEQFF
abundance: .
j_gene: TRBJ2-1
len: 14
v_gene: TRBV5-1
d_gene: .

CDR3nt: TGCGCCAGCGCATCGTCCTACGAGCAGTACTTC
CDR3aa: CASASSYEQYF
abundance: .
j_gene: TRBJ2-7
len: 11
v_gene: TRBV5-1
d_gene: .

CDR3nt: TGCGCCAGCAGCCAGGAGAGGGCAACCTACGAGCAGTACTTC
CDR3aa: CASSQERATYEQYF
abundance: many
j_gene: TRBJ2-7
len: 14
v_gene: TRBV5-1
d_gene: .

CDR3nt: TGCAGCGTTAACCCCAGACTAGCGGGAGGCCTGGTGGGGGAGCAGTTCTTC
CDR3aa: CSVNPRLAGGLVGEQFF
abundance: .
j_gene: TRBJ2-1
len: 17
v_gene: TRBV29-1
d_gene: TRBD2

CDR3nt: TGCGCCAGCAGCTGGGATGGACTACCAGGCACAGATACGCAGTATTTT
CDR3aa: CASSWDGLPGTDTQYF
abundance: .
j_gene: TRBJ2-3
len: 16
v_gene: TRBV5-1
d_gene: .

CDR3nt: TGCGCCAGCAGCCAAGGGAGGGCTAGCGCATGGGAGCAGTTCTTC
CDR3aa: CASSQGRASAWEQFF
abundance: .
j_gene: TRBJ2-1
len: 15
v_gene: TRBV4-3
d_gene: .

CDR3nt: TGCAGTGCATTCGGGACTAGCGGGAGGAAGGGCTACGAGCAGTACTTC
CDR3aa: CSAFGTSGRKGYEQYF
abundance: few
j_gene: TRBJ2-7
len: 16
v_gene: TRBV20-1
d_gene: TRBD2

CDR3nt: TGTGCCAGCAGGGGAGGACGGGACGGGATAGCAGCTTTCTTT
CDR3aa: CASRGGRDGIAAFF
abundance: few
j_gene: TRBJ1-1
len: 14
v_gene: TRBV12-3/TRBV12-4
d_gene: .

CDR3nt: TGTGCCAGCAGCTTAATGGGGACTAGCGGGGATGAGCAGTTCTTC
CDR3aa: CASSLMGTSGDEQFF
abundance: few
j_gene: TRBJ2-1
len: 15
v_gene: TRBV7-3
d_gene: TRBD2

CDR3nt: TGTGCCAGCAGTAGGGGGTCGGAGACTGAAGCTTTCTTT
CDR3aa: CASSRGSETEAFF
abundance: few
j_gene: TRBJ1-1
len: 13
v_gene: TRBV6-1
d_gene: .

CDR3nt: TGTGCCAGCAGCTCCCCGACAGGGGCGAACACCGGGGAGCTGTTTTTT
CDR3aa: CASSSPTGANTGELFF
abundance: .
j_gene: TRBJ2-2
len: 16
v_gene: TRBV27
d_gene: TRBD1

CDR3nt: TGTGCCACCCAGGATAGCGGTATCTCCTACGAGCAGTACTTC
CDR3aa: CATQDSGISYEQYF
abundance: many
j_gene: TRBJ2-7
len: 14
v_gene: TRBV10-3
d_gene: .

CDR3nt: TGTGCCAGCACCTCCACAGTAGGTGGGGAAACTAATGAAAAACTGTTTTTT
CDR3aa: CASTSTVGGETNEKLFF
abundance: .
j_gene: TRBJ1-4
len: 17
v_gene: TRBV7-8
d_gene: .

CDR3nt: TGTGCCAGCAGTGACAGGGGGCTAGGCGGTGGCTACACCTTC
CDR3aa: CASSDRGLGGGYTF
abundance: .
j_gene: TRBJ1-2
len: 14
v_gene: TRBV6-1
d_gene: TRBD1

CDR3nt: TGTGCCAGCATAAATGGCGGACTAGCGGGTGGTGAGCAGTTCTTC
CDR3aa: CASINGGLAGGEQFF
abundance: few
j_gene: TRBJ2-1
len: 15
v_gene: TRBV28
d_gene: TRBD2

CDR3nt: TGTGCCAGCAGCCATGAAAGAGGGACCCAGTACTTC
CDR3aa: CASSHERGTQYF
abundance: few
j_gene: TRBJ2-5
len: 12
v_gene: TRBV3-1
d_gene: .

CDR3nt: TGTGCCAGCAGTTTAAGGGTAGGGGTGAACACTGAAGCTTTCTTT
CDR3aa: CASSLRVGVNTEAFF
abundance: .
j_gene: TRBJ1-1
len: 15
v_gene: TRBV12-3/TRBV12-4
d_gene: .

CDR3nt: TGCAGCGTTGATGGGGTTCACAGAGATAGTGGCTACACCTTC
CDR3aa: CSVDGVHRDSGYTF
abundance: .
j_gene: TRBJ1-2
len: 14
v_gene: TRBV29-1
d_gene: .

CDR3nt: TGCAGCGTTGAAGATACGCTCTACGAGCAGTACTTC
CDR3aa: CSVEDTLYEQYF
abundance: .
j_gene: TRBJ2-7
len: 12
v_gene: TRBV29-1
d_gene: .

CDR3nt: TGTGCCACCAGTGATTTGCCTCAGACAGGGGCAGATACGCAGTATTTT
CDR3aa: CATSDLPQTGADTQYF
abundance: many
j_gene: TRBJ2-3
len: 16
v_gene: TRBV24-1
d_gene: TRBD1

CDR3nt: TGTGCCAGCAGCCCTCGACAGGGGCAGACCACCGGGGAGCTGTTTTTT
CDR3aa: CASSPRQGQTTGELFF
abundance: many
j_gene: TRBJ2-2
len: 16
v_gene: TRBV7-9
d_gene: TRBD1

CDR3nt: TGCAGTGCTAGAAGGGGACAAGGATCTAGGCCCCAGCATTTT
CDR3aa: CSARRGQGSRPQHF
abundance: few
j_gene: TRBJ1-5
len: 14
v_gene: TRBV20-1
d_gene: .

CDR3nt: TGTGCCAGCAGCTTACAGTCTAGCGGGAGAAGCACAGATACGCAGTATTTT
CDR3aa: CASSLQSSGRSTDTQYF
abundance: .
j_gene: TRBJ2-3
len: 17
v_gene: TRBV7-2
d_gene: TRBD2

CDR3nt: TGTGCCAGCAGCCCAGGGGGCTTCCTAGCCAAAAACATTCAGTACTTC
CDR3aa: CASSPGGFLAKNIQYF
abundance: many
j_gene: TRBJ2-4
len: 16
v_gene: TRBV9
d_gene: TRBD1

CDR3nt: TGCGCCAGCAGCCAAGATGCCGGGACTCCCCGGAATGAGCAGTTCTTC
CDR3aa: CASSQDAGTPRNEQFF
abundance: .
j_gene: TRBJ2-1
len: 16
v_gene: TRBV4-3
d_gene: .

CDR3nt: TGCAGTGCTCCCACTACAGGAGGGCAGTATTTT
CDR3aa: CSAPTTGGQYF
abundance: many
j_gene: TRBJ2-3
len: 11
v_gene: TRBV20-1
d_gene: .

CDR3nt: TGCGCCAGCAGCCAAGATGAGGCTTCGTACGAGCAGTACTTC
CDR3aa: CASSQDEASYEQYF
abundance: once
j_gene: TRBJ2-7
len: 14
v_gene: TRBV4-3
d_gene: .